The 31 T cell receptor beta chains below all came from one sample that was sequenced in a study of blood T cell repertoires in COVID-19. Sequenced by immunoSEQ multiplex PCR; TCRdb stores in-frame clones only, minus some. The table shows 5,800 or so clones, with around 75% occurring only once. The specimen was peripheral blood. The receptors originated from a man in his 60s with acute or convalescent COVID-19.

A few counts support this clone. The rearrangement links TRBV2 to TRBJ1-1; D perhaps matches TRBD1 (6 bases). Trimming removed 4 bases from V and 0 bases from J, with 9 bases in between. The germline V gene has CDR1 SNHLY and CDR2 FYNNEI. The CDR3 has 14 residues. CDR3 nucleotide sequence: TGTGCCAGCAGTGTTGCAGGGGTGAACACTGAAGCTTTCTTT. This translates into CASSVAGVNTEAFF.

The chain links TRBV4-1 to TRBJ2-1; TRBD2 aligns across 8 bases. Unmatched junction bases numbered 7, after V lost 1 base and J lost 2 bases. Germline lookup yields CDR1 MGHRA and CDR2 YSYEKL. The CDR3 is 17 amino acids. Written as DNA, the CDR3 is TGCGCCAGCAGCCAAGCGTCATCAGCGGGGGCCTACAATGAGCAGTTCTTC. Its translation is CASSQASSAGAYNEQFF.

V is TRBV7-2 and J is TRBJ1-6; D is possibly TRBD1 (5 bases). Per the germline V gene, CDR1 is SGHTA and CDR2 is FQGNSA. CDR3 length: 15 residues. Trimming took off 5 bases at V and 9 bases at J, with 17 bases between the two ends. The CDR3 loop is CASSPRAGNGSPLHF. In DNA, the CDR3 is TGTGCCAGCAGCCCTAGGGCAGGGAATGGTTCACCCCTCCACTTT. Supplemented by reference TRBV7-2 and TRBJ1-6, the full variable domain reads GAGVSQSPSNKVTEKGKDVELRCDPISGHTALYWYRQSLGQGLEFLIYFQGNSAPDKSGLPSDRFSAERTGGSVSTLTIQRTQQEDSAVYLCASSPRAGNGSPLHFGNGTRLTVT.

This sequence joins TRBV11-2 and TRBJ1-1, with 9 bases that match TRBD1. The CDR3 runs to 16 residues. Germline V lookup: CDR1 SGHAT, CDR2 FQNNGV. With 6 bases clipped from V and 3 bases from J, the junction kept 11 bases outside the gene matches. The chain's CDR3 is CASSFRQGGLDTEAFF. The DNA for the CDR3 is TGTGCCAGCAGTTTCAGACAGGGGGGTTTGGACACTGAAGCTTTCTTT. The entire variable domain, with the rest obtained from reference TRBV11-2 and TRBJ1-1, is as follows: EAGVAQSPRYKIIEKRQSVAFWCNPISGHATLYWYQQILGQGPKLLIQFQNNGVVDDSQLPKDRFSAERLKGVDSTLKIQPAKLEDSAVYLCASSFRQGGLDTEAFFGQGTRLTVV.

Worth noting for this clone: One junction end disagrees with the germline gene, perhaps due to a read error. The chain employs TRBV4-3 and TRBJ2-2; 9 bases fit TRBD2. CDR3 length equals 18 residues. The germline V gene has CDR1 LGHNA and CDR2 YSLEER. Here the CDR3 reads CAGSQSISGGSNTGELFF. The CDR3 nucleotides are TGCGCCGGCAGCCAATCCATTAGCGGGGGCTCGAACACCGGGGAGCTGTTTTTT.

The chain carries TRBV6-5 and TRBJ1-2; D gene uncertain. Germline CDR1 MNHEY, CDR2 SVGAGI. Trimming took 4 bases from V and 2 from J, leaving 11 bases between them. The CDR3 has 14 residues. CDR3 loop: CASSFQAVNYGYTF. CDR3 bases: TGTGCCAGCAGTTTCCAGGCAGTCAACTATGGCTACACCTTC.

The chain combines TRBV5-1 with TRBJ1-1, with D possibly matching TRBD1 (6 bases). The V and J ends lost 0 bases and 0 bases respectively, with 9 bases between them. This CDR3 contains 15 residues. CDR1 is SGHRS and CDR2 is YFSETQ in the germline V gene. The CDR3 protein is CASSLATGMNTEAFF. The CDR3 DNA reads TGCGCCAGCAGCTTGGCGACAGGCATGAACACTGAAGCTTTCTTT.

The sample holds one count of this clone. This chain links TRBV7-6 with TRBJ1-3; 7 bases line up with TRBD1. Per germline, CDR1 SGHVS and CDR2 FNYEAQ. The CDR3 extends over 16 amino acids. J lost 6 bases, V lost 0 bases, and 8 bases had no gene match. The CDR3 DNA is TGTGCCAGCAGCTTAGCCTTCGGCAGGGGGGAAAACACCATATATTTT. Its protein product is CASSLAFGRGENTIYF.

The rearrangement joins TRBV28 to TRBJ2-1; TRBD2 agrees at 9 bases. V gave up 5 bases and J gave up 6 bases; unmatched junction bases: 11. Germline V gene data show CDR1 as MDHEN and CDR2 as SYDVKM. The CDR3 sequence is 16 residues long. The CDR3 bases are TGTGCCAGCAGTCCCTCCCCGGCGGGAGGGCGCAATGAGCAGTTCTTC. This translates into CASSPSPAGGRNEQFF.

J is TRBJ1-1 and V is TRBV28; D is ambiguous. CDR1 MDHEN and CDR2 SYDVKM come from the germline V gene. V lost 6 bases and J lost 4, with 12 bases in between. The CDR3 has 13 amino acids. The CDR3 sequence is CASRGFSPTEAFF. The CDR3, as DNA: TGTGCCAGCAGGGGCTTTAGTCCCACTGAAGCTTTCTTT.

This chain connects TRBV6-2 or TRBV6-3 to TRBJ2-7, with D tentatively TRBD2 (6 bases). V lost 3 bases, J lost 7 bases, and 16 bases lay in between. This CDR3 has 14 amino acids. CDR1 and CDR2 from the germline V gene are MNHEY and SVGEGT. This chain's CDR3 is CASSYAGLSWEQYF. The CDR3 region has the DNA TGTGCCAGCAGTTATGCGGGACTCTCCTGGGAGCAGTACTTC.

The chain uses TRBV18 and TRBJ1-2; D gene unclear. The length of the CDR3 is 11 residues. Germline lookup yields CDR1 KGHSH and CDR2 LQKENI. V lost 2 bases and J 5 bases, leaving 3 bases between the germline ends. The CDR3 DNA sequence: TGTGCCAGCTCACCATCGTATGGCTACACCTTC. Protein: CASSPSYGYTF.

CDR3 bases: TGTGCCAGCAGTGGGACTGACTACGAGCAGTACTTC. This gives the protein CASSGTDYEQYF. The chain combines TRBV12-3 or TRBV12-4 with TRBJ2-7, with D possibly matching TRBD2 (6 bases). This CDR3 has 12 residues. Trimming removed 5 bases at V and 3 bases at J, with 8 bases between.

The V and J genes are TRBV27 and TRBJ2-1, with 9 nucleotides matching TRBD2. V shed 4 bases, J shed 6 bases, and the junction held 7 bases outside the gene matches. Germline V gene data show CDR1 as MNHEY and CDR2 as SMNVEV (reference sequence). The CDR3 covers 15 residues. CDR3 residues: CASSSLAGDGNEQFF. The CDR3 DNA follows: TGTGCCAGCAGTTCCTTAGCGGGAGATGGCAATGAGCAGTTCTTC.

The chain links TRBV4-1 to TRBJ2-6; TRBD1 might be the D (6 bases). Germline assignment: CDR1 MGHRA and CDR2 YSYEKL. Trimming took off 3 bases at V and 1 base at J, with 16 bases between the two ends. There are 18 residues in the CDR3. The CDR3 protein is CASSQSLDRRSGANVLTF. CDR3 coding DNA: TGCGCCAGCAGCCAGAGTCTAGACAGGCGATCTGGGGCCAACGTCCTGACTTTC.

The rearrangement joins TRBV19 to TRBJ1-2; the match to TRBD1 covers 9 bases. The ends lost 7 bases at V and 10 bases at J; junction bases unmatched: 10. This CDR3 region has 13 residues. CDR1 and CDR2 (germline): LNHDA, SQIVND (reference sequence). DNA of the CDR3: TGTGCCAGTATCAAGGAGGGACAGGGATCCTACACCTTC. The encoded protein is CASIKEGQGSYTF.

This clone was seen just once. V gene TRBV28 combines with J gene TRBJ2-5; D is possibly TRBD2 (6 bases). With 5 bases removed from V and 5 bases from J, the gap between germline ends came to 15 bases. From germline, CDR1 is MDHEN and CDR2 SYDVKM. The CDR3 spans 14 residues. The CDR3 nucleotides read TGTGCCAGCAGTATCGGGACTCATGGGGAGACCCAGTACTTC. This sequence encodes CASSIGTHGETQYF.

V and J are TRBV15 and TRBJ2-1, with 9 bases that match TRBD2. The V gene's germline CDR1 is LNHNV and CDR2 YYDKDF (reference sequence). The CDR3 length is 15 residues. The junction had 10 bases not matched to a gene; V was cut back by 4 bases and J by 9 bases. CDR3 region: CATSKSLAGRTEQFF. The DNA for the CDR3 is TGTGCCACCAGCAAATCCCTAGCGGGGCGCACTGAGCAGTTCTTC.

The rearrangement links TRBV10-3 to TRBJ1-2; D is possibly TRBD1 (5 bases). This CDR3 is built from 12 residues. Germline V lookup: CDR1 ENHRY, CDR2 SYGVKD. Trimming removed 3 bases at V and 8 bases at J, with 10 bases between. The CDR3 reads CAISDQGWGYTF. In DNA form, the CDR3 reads TGTGCCATCAGTGACCAGGGATGGGGCTACACCTTC.

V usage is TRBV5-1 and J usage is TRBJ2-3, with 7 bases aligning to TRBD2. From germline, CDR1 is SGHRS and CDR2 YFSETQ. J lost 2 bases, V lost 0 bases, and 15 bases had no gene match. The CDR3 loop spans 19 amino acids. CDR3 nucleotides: TGCGCCAGCAGCTTGGCCTCGGTATCGAGTCGACTAGCCACAGATACGCAGTATTTT. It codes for CASSLASVSSRLATDTQYF.

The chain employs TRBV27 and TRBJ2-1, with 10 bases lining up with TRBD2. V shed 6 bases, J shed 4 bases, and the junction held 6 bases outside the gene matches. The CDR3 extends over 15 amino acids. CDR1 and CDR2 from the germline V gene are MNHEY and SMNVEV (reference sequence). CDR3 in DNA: TGTGCCAGCAGAGTAGCGGGGGGCCTATACAATGAGCAGTTCTTC. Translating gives CASRVAGGLYNEQFF.

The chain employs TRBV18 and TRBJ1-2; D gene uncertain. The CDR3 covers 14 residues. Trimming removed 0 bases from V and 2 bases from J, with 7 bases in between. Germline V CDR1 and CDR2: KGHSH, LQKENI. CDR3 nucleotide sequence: TGTGCCAGCTCACCACCAGTCCGGAACTATGGCTACACCTTC. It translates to CASSPPVRNYGYTF.

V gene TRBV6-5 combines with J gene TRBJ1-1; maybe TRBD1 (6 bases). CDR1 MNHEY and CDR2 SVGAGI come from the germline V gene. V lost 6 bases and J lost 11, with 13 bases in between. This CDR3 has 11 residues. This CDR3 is CASSGQSRAFF. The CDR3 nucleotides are TGTGCCAGCAGCGGACAGAGTAGGGCTTTCTTT.

This CDR3 is CASSGQKGSGNPEQYF. In nucleotides, the CDR3 is TGCGCCAGCAGCGGGCAGAAAGGTTCAGGAAATCCCGAGCAGTACTTC. The chain employs TRBV5-1 and TRBJ2-7, with D unresolved. The V end was cut by 4 bases, the J end by 6 bases, with 23 bases between. Germline CDR1 SGHRS, CDR2 YFSETQ. The CDR3 runs to 16 residues.

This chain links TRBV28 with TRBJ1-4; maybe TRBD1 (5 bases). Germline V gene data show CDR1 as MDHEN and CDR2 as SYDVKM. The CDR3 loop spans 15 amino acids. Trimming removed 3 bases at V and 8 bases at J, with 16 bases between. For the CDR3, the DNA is TGTGCCAGCAGTTTGAGAGGTCAGGGCAACGAAAAACTGTTTTTT. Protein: CASSLRGQGNEKLFF.

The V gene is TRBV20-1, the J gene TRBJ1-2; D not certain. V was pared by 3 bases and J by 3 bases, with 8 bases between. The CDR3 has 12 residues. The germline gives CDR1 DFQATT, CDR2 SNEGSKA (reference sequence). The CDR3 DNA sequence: TGCAGTGCTAGTTTGAGTGACTATGGCTACACCTTC. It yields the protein CSASLSDYGYTF.

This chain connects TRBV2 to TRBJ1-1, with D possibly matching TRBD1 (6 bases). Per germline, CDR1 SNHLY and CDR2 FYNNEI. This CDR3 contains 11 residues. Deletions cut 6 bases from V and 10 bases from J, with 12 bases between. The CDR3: CASRGAGAAFF. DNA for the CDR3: TGTGCCAGCAGGGGGGCAGGGGCAGCTTTCTTT.

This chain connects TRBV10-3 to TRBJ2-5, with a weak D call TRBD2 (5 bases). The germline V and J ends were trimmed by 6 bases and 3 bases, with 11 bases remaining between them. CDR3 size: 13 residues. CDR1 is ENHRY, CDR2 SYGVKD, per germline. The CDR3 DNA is TGTGCCATCAGCAAGAGCGGAGAAGAGACCCAGTACTTC. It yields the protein CAISKSGEETQYF.

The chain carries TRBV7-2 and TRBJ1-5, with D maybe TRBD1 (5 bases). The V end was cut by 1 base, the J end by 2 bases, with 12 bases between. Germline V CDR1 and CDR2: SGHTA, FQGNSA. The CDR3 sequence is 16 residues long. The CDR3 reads CASSLDVTGGNQPQHF. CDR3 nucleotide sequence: TGTGCCAGCAGCTTAGATGTCACGGGGGGCAATCAGCCCCAGCATTTT.

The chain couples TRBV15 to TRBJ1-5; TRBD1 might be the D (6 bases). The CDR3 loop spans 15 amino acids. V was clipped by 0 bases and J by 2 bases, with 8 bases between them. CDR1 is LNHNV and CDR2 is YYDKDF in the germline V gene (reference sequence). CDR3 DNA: TGTGCCACCAGCAGAGACCCAGGGGGCAATCAGCCCCAGCATTTT. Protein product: CATSRDPGGNQPQHF.

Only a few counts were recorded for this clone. For the CDR3, the DNA is TGTGCCAGTAGTACCTTAGGACAGCACTACGAGCAGTACTTC. Translating gives CASSTLGQHYEQYF. This chain uses TRBV19 with TRBJ2-7, with D tentatively TRBD1 (6 bases). V lost 4 bases and J 3 bases, leaving 13 bases between the germline ends. Germline V gives CDR1 LNHDA, CDR2 SQIVND (reference sequence). This CDR3 has 14 amino acids.